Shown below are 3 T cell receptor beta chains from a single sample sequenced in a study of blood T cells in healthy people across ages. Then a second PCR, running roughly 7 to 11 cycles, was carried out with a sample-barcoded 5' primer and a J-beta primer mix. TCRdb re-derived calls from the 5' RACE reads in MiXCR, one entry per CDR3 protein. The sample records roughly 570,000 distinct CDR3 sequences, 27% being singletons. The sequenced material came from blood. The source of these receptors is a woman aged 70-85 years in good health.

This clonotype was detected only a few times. This CDR3 reads CASSERGLVAVSLETQYF. CDR3 bases: TGTGCCAGCAGTGAAAGGGGATTGGTAGCGGTCTCTTTGGAGACCCAGTACTTC. The J gene is TRBJ2-5, the V gene TRBV2; tentatively, D is TRBD2 (6 bases). V was cut by 2 bases and J by 5 bases, with 24 bases left in between. The CDR3 is 18 amino acids. Germline CDR1 and CDR2: SNHLY and FYNNEI. The full variable domain, its missing parts supplied by reference TRBV2 and TRBJ2-5, is EPEVTQTPSHQVTQMGQEVILRCVPISNHLYFYWYRQILGQKVEFLVSFYNNEISEKSEIFDDQFSVERPDGSNFTLKIRSTKLEDSAMYFCASSERGLVAVSLETQYFGPGTRLLVL.

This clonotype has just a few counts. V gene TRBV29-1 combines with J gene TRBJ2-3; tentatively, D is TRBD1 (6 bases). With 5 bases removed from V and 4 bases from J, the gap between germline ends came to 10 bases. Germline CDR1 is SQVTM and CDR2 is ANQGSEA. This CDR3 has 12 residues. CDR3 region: CSVKQGPDTQYF. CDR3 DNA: TGCAGCGTTAAACAGGGTCCAGATACGCAGTATTTT.

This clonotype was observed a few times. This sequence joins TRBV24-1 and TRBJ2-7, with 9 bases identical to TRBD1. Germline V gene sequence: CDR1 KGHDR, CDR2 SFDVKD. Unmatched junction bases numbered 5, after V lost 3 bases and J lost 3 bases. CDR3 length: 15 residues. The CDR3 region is CATSDTGTGIYEQYF. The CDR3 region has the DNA TGTGCCACCAGTGATACCGGGACAGGGATCTACGAGCAGTACTTC.